Each of the 28 T cell receptor beta chains below was sequenced from the same sample in a study of blood T cells in healthy people across ages. For the second PCR, which ran for roughly 6 to 11 cycles, a sample-barcoded 5' primer and a J-beta primer mix were used. TCRdb analysed the 5' RACE reads with MiXCR anew, one entry per CDR3 protein. The table lists 700,000 to 1,000,000 distinct CDR3 sequences, about 42% of them singletons. The sample consisted of blood. The receptors derive from a man between 60 and 70 years old in good health.

The chain combines TRBV6-5 with TRBJ2-1; TRBD2 aligns across 9 bases. The CDR3 is 15 residues long. The V and J ends lost 2 bases and 7 bases, in that order; junction bases with no gene match: 6. Germline V gene data show CDR1 as MNHEY and CDR2 as SVGAGI. The CDR3 nucleotides read TGTGCCAGCAGTTACGCAGGGACTAGCTGGAATGAGCAGTTCTTC. This sequence encodes CASSYAGTSWNEQFF.

This chain links TRBV11-2 with TRBJ2-1, with TRBD2 matching 11 bases. This CDR3 spans 15 amino acids. Germline V gene data show CDR1 as SGHAT and CDR2 as FQNNGV. With 5 bases clipped from V and 8 bases from J, the junction kept 8 bases outside the gene matches. The CDR3, as DNA: TGTGCCAGCAGCCTAGGGCCGACTAGCGGGGATGAGCAGTTCTTC. Its translation: CASSLGPTSGDEQFF.

This clonotype was recorded many times. The rearrangement links TRBV7-2 to TRBJ2-7, with TRBD1 identical over 8 bases. Germline V gene sequence: CDR1 SGHTA, CDR2 FQGNSA. V gave up 4 bases and J gave up 7 bases; unmatched junction bases: 9. The CDR3 consists of 14 residues. The CDR3 region has the DNA TGTGCCAGCAGCTCACGGACAGGGTGGGGTGAGCAGTACTTC. It specifies CASSSRTGWGEQYF.

Details on this clonotype: A single base separates this from a much larger clone, so it may be a read error. The J gene is TRBJ2-1, the V gene TRBV7-3, with D possibly TRBD1 on 5 matching bases. The germline V gene encodes CDR1 SGHTA and CDR2 FQGTGA. Deletions cut 4 bases from V and 2 bases from J, with 12 bases between. CDR3 length: 15 residues. The chain's CDR3 is CASSSGWGAYNEQFF. The CDR3, as DNA: TGTGCCAGCAGCTCAGGGTGGGGCGCCTACAATGAGCAGTTCTTC.

V is TRBV21-1 and J is TRBJ2-1; TRBD1 is taken as the D call from the table, unchecked against the DNA. TRBJ2-7 explains the end of the DNA better; the J call may be wrong. TRBV21-1 is a pseudogene. The CDR3 loop spans 15 amino acids. CDR3 coding DNA: TGTGCCAGCAGCAAGACAGGGGGCTTCGGCAATGAGCAGTACTTC. Translated: CASSKTGGFGNEQYF.

The table lists this clonotype with a few counts. The chain is built from TRBV6-2 or TRBV6-3 and TRBJ2-5; TRBD1 matches 7 bases. This CDR3 is 19 amino acids long. From germline, CDR1 is MNHEY and CDR2 SVGEGT. J was trimmed by 7 bases and V by 0 bases; bases with no gene match: 20. In DNA form, the CDR3 reads TGTGCCAGCAGTTACTCGTTTTTGGGCCAGCCGGGACGACAGGGGACCCAGTACTTC. It encodes CASSYSFLGQPGRQGTQYF.

The rearrangement uses TRBV20-1 and TRBJ1-2; no definite D call. The CDR3 totals 13 residues. The V gene lost 6 bases and the J gene lost 4 bases, with 15 bases spanning the gap. Germline V gene lookup returns CDR1 DFQATT and CDR2 SNEGSKA (reference sequence). The CDR3, as DNA: TGCAGTGCCCAAGGTCGTTCTCCCTATGGCTACACCTTC. It translates to CSAQGRSPYGYTF.

This clonotype occurred a few times. CDR3 in amino acids: CASIPFSGGVDTGELFF. The CDR3, as DNA: TGTGCCAGCATCCCTTTCTCAGGAGGGGTCGACACCGGGGAGCTGTTTTTT. V is TRBV5-5 and J is TRBJ2-2; D is possibly TRBD2 (6 bases). The CDR3 totals 17 residues. Trimming took off 6 bases at V and 3 bases at J, with 21 bases between the two ends. Germline lookup yields CDR1 SGHKS and CDR2 YYEKEE (reference sequence).

This clonotype has just a few counts. The chain joins TRBV28 to TRBJ2-3; no clear D. Trimming left V 6 bases short and J 2 bases short, with 12 bases between. Germline lookup yields CDR1 MDHEN and CDR2 SYDVKM. The CDR3 covers 14 residues. The CDR3 nucleotides are TGTGCCAGCAGACGCCCATCGGCCACAGATACGCAGTATTTT. Translation: CASRRPSATDTQYF.

This clonotype was seen only once. This rearrangement joins TRBV20-1 to TRBJ2-3; D is undetermined. Trimming took off 3 bases at V and 2 bases at J, with 15 bases between the two ends. The CDR3 runs 15 residues. Germline CDR1 and CDR2: DFQATT and SNEGSKA (reference sequence). The CDR3 DNA is TGCAGTGCTAGGCCCCTCGGGCCCTCCACAGATACGCAGTATTTT. Translated: CSARPLGPSTDTQYF.

This clonotype was seen a handful of times. This chain links TRBV7-6 with TRBJ2-7, with D unclear. Per the germline V gene, CDR1 is SGHVS and CDR2 is FNYEAQ. The V and J ends lost 5 bases and 1 base respectively, with 12 bases between them. This CDR3 is built from 14 residues. The CDR3 spells CASSGRTESYEQYF. The CDR3 region has the DNA TGTGCCAGCAGCGGAAGGACGGAGTCCTACGAGCAGTACTTC.

In its sample, this clonotype was seen a few times. The chain recombines TRBV30 with TRBJ2-1; possibly TRBD2 for D (7 bases). Germline-derived CDR1 and CDR2 are GTSNPN and SVGIG (reference sequence). V was clipped by 4 bases and J by 2 bases, with 15 bases between them. This CDR3 contains 15 residues. As DNA, the CDR3 is TGTGCCTGGAAACGACCGGGGGGCACCTACAATGAGCAGTTCTTC. Translated: CAWKRPGGTYNEQFF.

The genes are TRBV27 and TRBJ1-5; D is possibly TRBD1 (6 bases). Germline V gene data show CDR1 as MNHEY and CDR2 as SMNVEV (reference sequence). With 0 bases removed from V and 6 bases from J, the gap between germline ends came to 15 bases. The length of the CDR3 is 16 residues. This chain's CDR3 is CASSLSYQGFAQPQHF. The DNA of the CDR3 is TGTGCCAGCAGTTTATCGTATCAGGGGTTCGCTCAGCCCCAGCATTTT.

The CDR3: CASSKVQGIDGNTIYF. The CDR3 DNA is TGTGCCAGCAGCAAGGTACAGGGAATCGATGGAAACACCATATATTTT. The rearrangement joins TRBV21-1 to TRBJ1-3; the DNA was not used to check the table's D call, TRBD1. TRBV21-1 is classified as a pseudogene. The CDR3 sequence is 16 residues long.

The chain has TRBV12-3 or TRBV12-4 and TRBJ1-1; unclear D gene. V shed 8 bases and J shed 3 bases, with 4 bases lying between them. The CDR3 is 10 residues long. The CDR3 coding sequence is TGTGCCAGCGAATACACTGAAGCTTTCTTT. Translation gives CASEYTEAFF.

The sample holds one count of this clonotype. V is TRBV11-3 and J is TRBJ2-1, with 10 bases that match TRBD2. Germline V CDR1 and CDR2: SGHNT, YENEEA. This CDR3 has 13 amino acids. V lost 5 bases and J lost 13; bases outside the gene matches: 8. The CDR3 protein is CASSPSGGAGQFF. CDR3 nucleotides: TGTGCCAGCAGCCCGAGCGGGGGGGCCGGTCAGTTCTTC.

J is TRBJ1-4 and V is TRBV20-1, with 8 positions matching TRBD1. J was trimmed by 6 bases and V by 0 bases; bases with no gene match: 9. The CDR3 covers 16 residues. Germline V gene lookup returns CDR1 DFQATT and CDR2 SNEGSKA (reference sequence). This CDR3 reads CSARDHDGQGYEKLFF. CDR3 DNA sequence: TGCAGTGCTAGAGATCATGACGGACAGGGATATGAAAAACTGTTTTTT.

The chain is built from TRBV6-2 or TRBV6-3 and TRBJ2-2; D tentatively reads TRBD1 or TRBD2 (5 bases each). With 5 bases removed from V and 6 bases from J, the gap between germline ends came to 19 bases. The germline V gene has CDR1 MNHEY and CDR2 SVGEGT. The CDR3 is 16 amino acids. This CDR3 reads CASSPWAGRFAGELFF. DNA of the CDR3: TGTGCCAGCAGTCCCTGGGCAGGGAGATTCGCCGGGGAGCTGTTTTTT.

Concerning this clonotype: A junction boundary mismatches the germline segment, possibly from a read error. This chain uses TRBV4-2 with TRBJ2-3, with D unresolved. This CDR3 region has 12 residues. Germline CDR1 and CDR2: LGHNA and YNFKEQ. The CDR3 here is CASSQELDAQYF. The CDR3 DNA reads TGTGCCAGCAGCCAAGAGTTAGATGCGCAGTATTTT.

The chain is built from TRBV7-8 and TRBJ2-5, with 8 bases that match TRBD2. Germline values: CDR1 SGHVS, CDR2 FQNEAQ. CDR3 length: 17 amino acids. J lost 2 bases, V lost 5 bases, and 13 bases had no gene match. The CDR3: CASSKRRGGGPQETQYF. CDR3 sequence (DNA): TGTGCCAGCAGCAAACGACGGGGCGGGGGGCCGCAAGAGACCCAGTACTTC.

This clonotype showed up just a few times. The J gene is TRBJ2-2, the V gene TRBV7-9; 7 bases are shared with TRBD1. Per germline, CDR1 SEHNR and CDR2 FQNEAQ (reference sequence). CDR3 length: 17 residues. The V and J ends lost 2 bases and 3 bases, in that order; junction bases with no gene match: 9. CDR3 amino acids: CASSLSNRGRDTGELFF. The CDR3 DNA is TGTGCCAGCAGCTTATCCAACAGGGGACGGGACACCGGGGAGCTGTTTTTT.

The chain carries TRBV7-8 and TRBJ1-4; a weak D match, TRBD1 (5 bases). Trimming stripped 5 bases from V and 8 bases from J, with 15 bases between. The germline V gene encodes CDR1 SGHVS and CDR2 FQNEAQ. This CDR3 contains 14 residues. The CDR3 region has the DNA TGTGCCAGCAGCACCCGGGGGTCGAGGGAAAAACTGTTTTTT. It specifies CASSTRGSREKLFF.

J is TRBJ1-4 and V is TRBV7-2, with D possibly TRBD1 on 5 matching bases. The CDR3 is 17 residues long. V lost 1 base and J 5 bases, leaving 17 bases between the germline ends. Germline lookup yields CDR1 SGHTA and CDR2 FQGNSA. CDR3 in DNA: TGTGCCAGCAGCTTAGTCCCTGTGGGGCAGCTAAATGAAAAACTGTTTTTT. Protein: CASSLVPVGQLNEKLFF.

This chain links TRBV5-5 with TRBJ2-5, with D possibly TRBD1 on 6 matching bases. There are 16 residues in the CDR3. Trimming took 0 bases from V and 4 from J, leaving 16 bases between them. Germline CDR1 SGHKS, CDR2 YYEKEE (reference sequence). The CDR3 here is CASSLGGTSKGETQYF. CDR3 sequence (DNA): TGTGCCAGCAGCTTGGGTGGGACAAGTAAAGGAGAGACCCAGTACTTC.

The chain has TRBV7-2 and TRBJ2-5, with D unresolved. Trimming shortened V by 0 bases and J by 3 bases, and 8 bases separated the two germline ends. The CDR3 extends over 14 amino acids. CDR1 and CDR2 (germline): SGHTA, FQGNSA. The CDR3 region has the DNA TGTGCCAGCAGCTTAGCGGGGTTGAAAGAGACCCAGTACTTC. Its protein is CASSLAGLKETQYF.

The chain employs TRBV20-1 and TRBJ1-1; no definite D call. Per germline, CDR1 DFQATT and CDR2 SNEGSKA (reference sequence). V lost 1 base, J lost 2 bases, and 5 bases lay in between. The CDR3 loop spans 12 amino acids. The CDR3 DNA is TGCAGTGCTAGAGGCATAAACACTGAAGCTTTCTTT. Protein: CSARGINTEAFF.

Remarks on this clonotype: Its ends do not fully match the called genes, so a read error is possible. The chain uses TRBV7-3 and TRBJ2-5; 9 bases agree with TRBD1. The CDR3 is 15 amino acids. Germline V lookup: CDR1 SGHTA, CDR2 FQGTGA. The CDR3 nucleotides are TGTGCCGGCAGCCAAACCGGGACAGGGAGAGAGACCCAGTACTTC. It codes for CAGSQTGTGRETQYF.

This clonotype turned up a few times. J is TRBJ2-5 and V is TRBV14; TRBD1 agrees at 9 bases. This CDR3 contains 15 residues. From germline, CDR1 is SGHDN and CDR2 FVKESK. The V segment lost 4 bases and the J segment 5 bases; nucleotides outside the gene matches: 8. The chain's CDR3 is CASSLTGGNLETQYF. The CDR3 coding sequence is TGTGCCAGCAGCCTAACAGGGGGCAATCTGGAGACCCAGTACTTC.